The TCR beta chain under discussion was sequenced for a study of blood T cell repertoires in COVID-19. Trimming left V 3 bases short and J 0 bases short, with 8 bases between. Per the germline V gene, CDR1 is MNHEY and CDR2 is SVGAGI. The CDR3 has 14 amino acids. Clones were sequenced by immunoSEQ multiplex PCR, and TCRdb holds only the in-frame ones, with some missing. The sample contains about 64,000 clones, 84% of which appear only once. The J gene is TRBJ1-2, the V gene TRBV6-5; D is ambiguous. This clonotype was sampled from a woman aged 60-75 years with acute or convalescent COVID-19. Sequenced input: peripheral blood. The CDR3 sequence is CASSYSPPNYGYTF. CDR3 bases: TGTGCCAGCAGTTATAGCCCACCTAACTATGGCTACACCTTC.